These T cell receptor beta chains were read from a single sample in a study of cytomegalovirus exposure and HLA in healthy donors. TCRdb's table, derived via immunoSEQ multiplex PCR, lists solely in-frame clones and lacks some. Among some 200,000 clones listed, over 65% were seen once. Sequenced sample: PBMCs. These receptors all come from a woman aged 45-65 years in good health and CMV-seropositive. CDR3s include the opening cysteine and the closing phenylalanine or tryptophan. D genes are given only for firm matches. Rows may omit the clone size; those that give it use once, few, many or a size class.

clone_size: -; d_call: TRBD1; j_call: TRBJ1-2; v_call: TRBV7-2; cdr3_nt: TGTGCCAGCAGCTCCGGGACAGGGGGCATCGGCTACACCTTC; cdr3_aa: CASSSGTGGIGYTF
clone_size: -; d_call: -; j_call: TRBJ2-5; v_call: TRBV7-9; cdr3_nt: TGTGCCAGCGTGAGTGAGGGCTTGAGCCAAGAGACCCAGTACTTC; cdr3_aa: CASVSEGLSQETQYF
clone_size: -; d_call: TRBD2; j_call: TRBJ2-5; v_call: TRBV7-2; cdr3_nt: TGTGCCAGCAGCTTTATAGCGGGCCCCCCTATGTACCAAGAGACCCAGTACTTC; cdr3_aa: CASSFIAGPPMYQETQYF
clone_size: -; d_call: TRBD1; j_call: TRBJ1-1; v_call: TRBV5-4; cdr3_nt: TGTGCCAGCAGCTTAGGGGGCGCCGCGACAGGATCTGAAGCTTTCTTT; cdr3_aa: CASSLGGAATGSEAFF
clone_size: -; d_call: TRBD1; j_call: TRBJ1-2; v_call: TRBV14; cdr3_nt: TGTGCCAGCAGCGGGGACAGGGGGCAAGTAGTTGGCTACACCTTC; cdr3_aa: CASSGDRGQVVGYTF
clone_size: -; d_call: TRBD1; j_call: TRBJ1-5; v_call: TRBV5-4; cdr3_nt: TGCGCCAGCAGCCCGGGACAGGTCAGTAATCAGCCCCAGCATTTT; cdr3_aa: CASSPGQVSNQPQHF
clone_size: -; d_call: TRBD2; j_call: TRBJ2-5; v_call: TRBV7-6; cdr3_nt: TGTGCCAGCAGACCCTCGGGGGGGCTGACCCAAGAGACCCAGTACTTC; cdr3_aa: CASRPSGGLTQETQYF
clone_size: -; d_call: -; j_call: TRBJ1-1; v_call: TRBV18; cdr3_nt: TGTGCCAGCTCACCTTCACAGATGAACACTGAAGCTTTCTTT; cdr3_aa: CASSPSQMNTEAFF
clone_size: -; d_call: -; j_call: TRBJ2-2; v_call: TRBV4-1; cdr3_nt: TGCGCCAGCAGCCAAGCAGGGCGGACCGGGGAGCTGTTTTTT; cdr3_aa: CASSQAGRTGELFF
clone_size: -; d_call: TRBD1; j_call: TRBJ2-7; v_call: TRBV29-1; cdr3_nt: TGCAGCGTCTACAGGGGAGCCTACGAGCAGTACTTC; cdr3_aa: CSVYRGAYEQYF
clone_size: -; d_call: TRBD1; j_call: TRBJ1-2; v_call: TRBV6-5; cdr3_nt: TGTGCCAGCAGTTACTCGGAGGGGGCAAACTATGGCTACACCTTC; cdr3_aa: CASSYSEGANYGYTF
clone_size: once; d_call: -; j_call: TRBJ1-5; v_call: TRBV12-1; cdr3_nt: TGTGCCAGCCCCCGGGACAGGGTTTACAGCAATCAGCCCCAGCATTTT; cdr3_aa: CASPRDRVYSNQPQHF
clone_size: -; d_call: -; j_call: TRBJ2-1; v_call: TRBV6-6; cdr3_nt: TGTGCCAGCAGCCCGGGACGGGGTCTCGGGGGTGAGCAGCTCTTC; cdr3_aa: CASSPGRGLGGEQLF
clone_size: few; d_call: -; j_call: TRBJ2-7; v_call: TRBV10-3; cdr3_nt: TGTGCCATCAGTGATACACCCTACGAGCAGTACTTC; cdr3_aa: CAISDTPYEQYF
clone_size: few; d_call: -; j_call: TRBJ2-3; v_call: TRBV11-2; cdr3_nt: TGTGCCAGCACCAAAACTGGGGGCAAGTTTGCAGATACGCAGTATTTT; cdr3_aa: CASTKTGGKFADTQYF
clone_size: once; d_call: TRBD1; j_call: TRBJ2-7; v_call: TRBV4-3; cdr3_nt: TGCGCCAGCAGCCATAGGACAGGGCTTTACGAGCAGTACTTC; cdr3_aa: CASSHRTGLYEQYF
clone_size: -; d_call: -; j_call: TRBJ2-1; v_call: TRBV7-2; cdr3_nt: TGTGCCAGCAACGACAACTCCTACAATGAGCAGTTCTTC; cdr3_aa: CASNDNSYNEQFF
clone_size: -; d_call: TRBD1; j_call: TRBJ1-4; v_call: TRBV6-6; cdr3_nt: TGTGCCAGCAGTTACGCAGGGGGTAATGAAAAACTGTTTTTT; cdr3_aa: CASSYAGGNEKLFF
clone_size: -; d_call: TRBD2; j_call: TRBJ2-2; v_call: TRBV4-2; cdr3_nt: TGTGCCAGCAGCCAAGATAGCCTAGCGGGGGCCCCCGGGGAGCTGTTTTTT; cdr3_aa: CASSQDSLAGAPGELFF
clone_size: few; d_call: -; j_call: TRBJ2-7; v_call: TRBV5-1; cdr3_nt: TGCGCCAGCAGCTCCGACGGGTTCCCTTCCTACGAGCAGTACTTC; cdr3_aa: CASSSDGFPSYEQYF
clone_size: -; d_call: -; j_call: TRBJ1-5; v_call: TRBV30; cdr3_nt: TGTGCCTGGAGTGTACTAGGGGGACAGCCCCAGCATTTT; cdr3_aa: CAWSVLGGQPQHF
clone_size: -; d_call: -; j_call: TRBJ2-7; v_call: TRBV6-4; cdr3_nt: TGTGCCAGCAGGTCTCGGGGAGGTCTGACCTACGAGCAGTACTTC; cdr3_aa: CASRSRGGLTYEQYF
clone_size: -; d_call: TRBD1; j_call: TRBJ1-2; v_call: TRBV6-1; cdr3_nt: TGTGCCAGCAGTCTAGACCGGGACAGCCGTTATGGCTACACCTTC; cdr3_aa: CASSLDRDSRYGYTF
clone_size: -; d_call: TRBD2; j_call: TRBJ2-5; v_call: TRBV6-5; cdr3_nt: TGTGCCAGCAGTGCAACTAGCGGGGGGCAGACCCAGTACTTC; cdr3_aa: CASSATSGGQTQYF
clone_size: few; d_call: -; j_call: TRBJ2-3; v_call: TRBV7-6; cdr3_nt: TGTGCCAGCAGCTACTTCGGGAGTACGCAGTATTTT; cdr3_aa: CASSYFGSTQYF
clone_size: -; d_call: TRBD1; j_call: TRBJ2-5; v_call: TRBV4-3; cdr3_nt: TGCGCCAGCAGCCAAGTGGGACAGGGAGGGGAGACCCAGTACTTC; cdr3_aa: CASSQVGQGGETQYF
clone_size: -; d_call: TRBD1; j_call: TRBJ1-2; v_call: TRBV5-1; cdr3_nt: TGCGCCAGCAGCCTCGGGACAGGTCATGGCTACACCTTC; cdr3_aa: CASSLGTGHGYTF
clone_size: -; d_call: TRBD1; j_call: TRBJ2-1; v_call: TRBV29-1; cdr3_nt: TGCAGCGTTGCCCCGGGACAGATGAGAATTTCCTACAATGAGCAGTTCTTC; cdr3_aa: CSVAPGQMRISYNEQFF
clone_size: -; d_call: TRBD1; j_call: TRBJ1-5; v_call: TRBV27; cdr3_nt: TGTGCCAGCAGTTCGACAGGGGGCGTTGGCGGCAATCAGCCCCAGCATTTT; cdr3_aa: CASSSTGGVGGNQPQHF
clone_size: -; d_call: -; j_call: TRBJ2-3; v_call: TRBV9; cdr3_nt: TGTGCCAGCAATACCCCGGGGAGGGGGTTCCCAGATACGCAGTATTTT; cdr3_aa: CASNTPGRGFPDTQYF
clone_size: -; d_call: -; j_call: TRBJ2-7; v_call: TRBV4-2; cdr3_nt: TGTGCCAGCAGCCAAGATTCTAGAGGGCACAAGTCCTACGAGCAGTACTTC; cdr3_aa: CASSQDSRGHKSYEQYF
clone_size: -; d_call: -; j_call: TRBJ2-7; v_call: TRBV7-8; cdr3_nt: TGTGCCAGCAGCCCCGCCTACGAGCAGTACTTC; cdr3_aa: CASSPAYEQYF
clone_size: -; d_call: TRBD1; j_call: TRBJ1-2; v_call: TRBV9; cdr3_nt: TGTGCCAGCAGCGTAGAGGGGACAGGCTATGGCTACACCTTC; cdr3_aa: CASSVEGTGYGYTF
clone_size: -; d_call: -; j_call: TRBJ2-7; v_call: TRBV7-9; cdr3_nt: TGTGCCAGCAGCCGGGGGGGGACAGGGTTAGACTACGAGCAGTACTTC; cdr3_aa: CASSRGGTGLDYEQYF
clone_size: once; d_call: -; j_call: TRBJ1-2; v_call: TRBV30; cdr3_nt: TGTGCCTGGAGTGTCCCTAGGAGGGATGGCTACACCTTC; cdr3_aa: CAWSVPRRDGYTF
clone_size: -; d_call: -; j_call: TRBJ1-5; v_call: TRBV6-1; cdr3_nt: TGTGCCAGCAGTGAACTGTCGGCATTCGGGCAGCCCCAGCATTTT; cdr3_aa: CASSELSAFGQPQHF
clone_size: few; d_call: -; j_call: TRBJ1-4; v_call: TRBV18; cdr3_nt: TGTGCCAGCTCACCCCCGTCAACTAATGAAAAACTGTTTTTT; cdr3_aa: CASSPPSTNEKLFF
clone_size: -; d_call: TRBD2; j_call: TRBJ2-3; v_call: TRBV2; cdr3_nt: TGTGCCAGCGGAGGGACTAGTCGTTCAGATACGCAGTATTTT; cdr3_aa: CASGGTSRSDTQYF
clone_size: -; d_call: TRBD1; j_call: TRBJ1-1; v_call: TRBV2; cdr3_nt: TGTGCCAGCCTAATAGGGACAGGGGGATACACTGAAGCTTTCTTT; cdr3_aa: CASLIGTGGYTEAFF
clone_size: -; d_call: TRBD2; j_call: TRBJ2-7; v_call: TRBV30; cdr3_nt: TGTGCCTGGAGTGTGGGCGGGGGGCTCGACGAGCAGTACTTC; cdr3_aa: CAWSVGGGLDEQYF
clone_size: -; d_call: -; j_call: TRBJ1-5; v_call: TRBV6-6; cdr3_nt: TGTGCCAGCAGATATCAGGGAAGCAATCAGCCCCAGCATTTT; cdr3_aa: CASRYQGSNQPQHF
clone_size: -; d_call: -; j_call: TRBJ1-1; v_call: TRBV9; cdr3_nt: TGTGCCAGCAGCGTAGCAATGAACACTGAAGCTTTCTTT; cdr3_aa: CASSVAMNTEAFF
clone_size: -; d_call: TRBD1; j_call: TRBJ2-2; v_call: TRBV7-9; cdr3_nt: TGTGCCAGCAGCTTAGGGACAGGGGTCACCGGGGAGCTGTTTTTT; cdr3_aa: CASSLGTGVTGELFF
clone_size: once; d_call: TRBD2; j_call: TRBJ2-5; v_call: TRBV18; cdr3_nt: TGTGCCAGCTCACTACGGCAGCTAGCGGGGGGGTCGCAAGAGACCCAGTACTTC; cdr3_aa: CASSLRQLAGGSQETQYF
clone_size: -; d_call: -; j_call: TRBJ1-2; v_call: TRBV7-8; cdr3_nt: TGTGCCAGCAGCTACAGTGGGCGAAATGGCTACACCTTC; cdr3_aa: CASSYSGRNGYTF
clone_size: -; d_call: -; j_call: TRBJ1-2; v_call: TRBV20-1; cdr3_nt: TGCAGTGCTAGAGTGTCGGGGGGCTACACCTTC; cdr3_aa: CSARVSGGYTF
clone_size: -; d_call: -; j_call: TRBJ2-5; v_call: TRBV7-9; cdr3_nt: TGTTCCAGCAGCCCCCGAGCGGGCGATCAAGAGACCCAGTACTTC; cdr3_aa: CSSSPRAGDQETQYF
clone_size: -; d_call: -; j_call: TRBJ2-1; v_call: TRBV7-9; cdr3_nt: TGTGCCAGCAGCCTGGCGGGGGCGAATGAGCAGTTCTTC; cdr3_aa: CASSLAGANEQFF
clone_size: -; d_call: -; j_call: TRBJ1-2; v_call: TRBV7-9; cdr3_nt: TGTGCCAGCAGCTTCACAGAGTATGGCTACACCTTC; cdr3_aa: CASSFTEYGYTF
clone_size: -; d_call: -; j_call: TRBJ1-1; v_call: TRBV6-9; cdr3_nt: TGTGCCAGCAGTTATGACCCGGCACAGACAAACACTGAAGCTTTCTTT; cdr3_aa: CASSYDPAQTNTEAFF
clone_size: -; d_call: -; j_call: TRBJ2-5; v_call: TRBV5-1; cdr3_nt: TGCGCCAGCAGCTTGGGAGCGGGTGTGGAGACCCAGTACTTC; cdr3_aa: CASSLGAGVETQYF
clone_size: once; d_call: -; j_call: TRBJ1-2; v_call: TRBV6-6; cdr3_nt: TGTGCCAGCACTCGGGCGGTGGGGGGGTATGGCTACACCTTC; cdr3_aa: CASTRAVGGYGYTF
clone_size: -; d_call: -; j_call: TRBJ1-6; v_call: TRBV4-2; cdr3_nt: TGTGCCAGCAGCCAAGAGGGGCCCGAAGGCAGGGGTAATTCACCCCTCCACTTT; cdr3_aa: CASSQEGPEGRGNSPLHF